This T cell receptor (beta chain) originates from a study of technical replicates of blood from a few donors. Clones were sequenced by immunoSEQ multiplex PCR, and TCRdb holds only the in-frame ones, with some missing. The table records tens of thousands of clones, more than 85% of them present only once. Germline V CDR1 and CDR2: KGHSH, LQKENI. V lost 1 base and J lost 4, with 13 bases in between. The CDR3 length is 15 residues. The TCR comes from a human donor in good health. Some clones in this sample may be carry-over from other donors' samples. V usage is TRBV18 and J usage is TRBJ1-2; possible D gene TRBD1, 6 bases. Input material: PBMCs. The chain's CDR3 is CASSPLDSPSYGYTF. DNA of the CDR3: TGTGCCAGCTCACCACTGGACAGTCCGAGCTATGGCTACACCTTC.